This T cell receptor beta chain emerged from a study of tumor and adjacent non-tumor tissue in lung cancer listed by TCRdb under 2018. Concerning the study at large: Patients with adenocarcinoma (about 12), squamous cell carcinoma (2) and small cell lung cancer (1) were included in the cohort. The roughly 15 enrolled patients, of whom roughly 10 were men and 5 were women, were aged about 30 to 80 years and were diagnosed with TNM stage I to III disease. Sequencing generated a total of approximately 130 million productive TCRbeta reads, averaging around 4.2 million reads per sample. The study compared bulk TCRbeta repertoires between lung tumor tissue and matched distant non-tumor lung tissue from about 14 lung cancer patients. More than 25 paired specimens, one tumor and one normal lung sample per patient, were profiled by TCRbeta CDR3 sequencing.

The investigation overall reported the following: Only about 15 patients were in the cohort, and the authors stated that larger samples and more detailed clinical data are needed. Significantly higher TCR diversity was found in younger patients, and higher tumor TCR diversity was associated with shorter overall and disease-free survival. The top 100 clones accounted for a significantly larger cumulative portion of the repertoire in normal lung than in tumor tissue. Neither the sequencing platform nor unique molecular identifiers are named or mentioned anywhere in the methods. Tumor tissue showed significantly greater TCR diversity (inverse Simpson) than normal lung tissue (roughly 430 vs 170, P = 0.0075, Mann-Whitney U test). Because peripheral blood was not sequenced, blood TCRbeta repertoires in the lung cancer patients of the study were not examined.

Bulk unsorted tissue served as the source for RNA extraction, and RNA quality was assessed using a NanoDrop ND-1000 and an Agilent 2100. The normal lung samples consisted of distant non-tumor tissue collected more than 3 cm from the tumor edge. All donors had newly diagnosed lung cancer, had not received prior chemotherapy, and were admitted for thoracic surgery in China between August and November 2014. Patients who had received previous radiotherapy or chemotherapy, or who had another concurrent cancer, were excluded from the study. Surgical tissue pieces of roughly 1-2 cm3 were preserved in RNAlater solution and stored at -80 °C until use. Both ends counted, the CDR3 spans 14 residues. The DNA shown is the 42-base CDR3, in frame from base 1. Based on the germline V gene (reference sequence), the CDR1 and CDR2 sequences are MNHNY and SVGAGI. To prepare the library, multiplex PCR was applied. Sequenced using an Illumina HiSeq 2500. TCRbeta libraries were constructed through three rounds of nested PCR with primers (Table S4) according to protocols adapted from ARM-PCR. Before sequencing, PCR products of 200-500 bp were cut from the gel and purified using the QIAquick gel extraction kit. In the original analysis: Trimmomatic was used to clean the reads, FLASH merged the cleaned reads into complete CDR3 sequences, and MiTCR assigned the sequences to V(D)J germline segments. VDJtools was used to compute clonal diversity as the inverse Simpson's index. Productive reads were defined as in-frame sequences without a premature stop codon. The raw public reads went through TCRdb reprocessing: fastp at Q25, MiXCR clone calling, in-frame beta chains kept. CDR3 protein sequences are deduplicated, and each keeps its most common genes and DNA. TCRdb, not the authors, supplied the V and J calls. The sample includes 90,000 to 100,000 distinct CDR3 sequences, with 80% observed a single time. The ten largest clonotypes hold 30% of the sample.

For this clonotype: The target of this receptor is not known. This CDR3 is missing its conserved last phenylalanine or tryptophan, likely due to a read error.

This TCR came from a man aged 60-69 years with small cell lung cancer. The V and J segments used are TRBV6-6 and TRBJ1-6; a confident D gene designation cannot be given. Source material: distant non-tumor lung tissue. The DNA is as follows: TGTACCAGCAGTACGGTGGGATCCAATTCACCCCTCCACCTT. It translates as CTSSTVGSNSPLHL.